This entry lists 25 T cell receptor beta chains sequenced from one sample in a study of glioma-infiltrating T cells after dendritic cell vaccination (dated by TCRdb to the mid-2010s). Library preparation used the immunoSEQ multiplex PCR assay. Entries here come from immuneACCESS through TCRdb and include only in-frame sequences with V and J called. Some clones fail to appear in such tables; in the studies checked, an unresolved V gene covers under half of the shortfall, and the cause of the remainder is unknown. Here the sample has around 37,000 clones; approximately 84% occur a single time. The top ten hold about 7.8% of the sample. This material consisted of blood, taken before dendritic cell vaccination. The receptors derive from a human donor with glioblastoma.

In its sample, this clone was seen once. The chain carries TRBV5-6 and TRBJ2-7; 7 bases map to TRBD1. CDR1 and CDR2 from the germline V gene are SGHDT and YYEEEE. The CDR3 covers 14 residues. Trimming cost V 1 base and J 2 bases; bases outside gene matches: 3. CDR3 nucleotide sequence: TGTGCCAGCAGCTTGCCGGGACAGCCCTACGAGCAGTACTTC. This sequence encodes CASSLPGQPYEQYF.

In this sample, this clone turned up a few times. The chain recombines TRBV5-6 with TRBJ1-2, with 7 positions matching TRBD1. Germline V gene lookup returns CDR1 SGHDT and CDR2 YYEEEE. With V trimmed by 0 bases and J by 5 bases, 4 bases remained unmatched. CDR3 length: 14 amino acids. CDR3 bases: TGTGCCAGCAGCTTGGACAGGGGAGTGTATGGCTACACCTTC. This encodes CASSLDRGVYGYTF. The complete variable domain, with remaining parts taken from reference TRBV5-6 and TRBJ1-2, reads DAGVTQSPTHLIKTRGQQVTLRCSPKSGHDTVSWYQQALGQGPQFIFQYYEEEERQRGNFPDRFSGHQFPNYSSELNVNALLLGDSALYLCASSLDRGVYGYTFGSGTRLTVV.

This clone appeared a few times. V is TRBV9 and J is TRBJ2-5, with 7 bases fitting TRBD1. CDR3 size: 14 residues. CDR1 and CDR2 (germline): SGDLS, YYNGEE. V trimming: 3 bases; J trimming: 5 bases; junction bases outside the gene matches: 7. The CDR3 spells CASSGGGPGETQYF. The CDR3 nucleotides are TGTGCCAGCAGCGGAGGGGGCCCTGGGGAGACCCAGTACTTC.

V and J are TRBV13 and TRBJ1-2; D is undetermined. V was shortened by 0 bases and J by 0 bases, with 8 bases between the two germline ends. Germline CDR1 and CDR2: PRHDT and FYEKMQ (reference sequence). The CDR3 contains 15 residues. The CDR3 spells CASSLGPGANYGYTF. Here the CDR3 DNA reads TGTGCCAGCAGCTTAGGCCCCGGAGCTAACTATGGCTACACCTTC.

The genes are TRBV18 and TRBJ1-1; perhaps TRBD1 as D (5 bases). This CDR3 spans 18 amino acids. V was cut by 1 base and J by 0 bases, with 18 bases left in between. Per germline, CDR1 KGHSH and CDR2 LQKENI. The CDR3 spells CASSPLFLRGRMNTEAFF. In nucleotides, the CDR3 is TGTGCCAGCTCACCACTTTTTTTAAGGGGCCGTATGAACACTGAAGCTTTCTTT.

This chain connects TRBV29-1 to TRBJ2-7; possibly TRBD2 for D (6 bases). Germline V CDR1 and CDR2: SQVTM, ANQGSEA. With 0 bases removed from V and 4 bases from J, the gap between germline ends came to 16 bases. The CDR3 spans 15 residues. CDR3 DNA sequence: TGCAGCGTTGAAGATCAACACGGGGCGGGGTACGAGCAGTACTTC. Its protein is CSVEDQHGAGYEQYF.

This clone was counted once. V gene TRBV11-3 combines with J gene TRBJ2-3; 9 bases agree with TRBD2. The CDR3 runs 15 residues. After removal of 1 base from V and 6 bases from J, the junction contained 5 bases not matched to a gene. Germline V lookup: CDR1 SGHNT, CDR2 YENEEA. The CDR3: CASSLGLAAEDTQYF. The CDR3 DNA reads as TGTGCCAGCAGCTTAGGACTAGCGGCAGAGGATACGCAGTATTTT.

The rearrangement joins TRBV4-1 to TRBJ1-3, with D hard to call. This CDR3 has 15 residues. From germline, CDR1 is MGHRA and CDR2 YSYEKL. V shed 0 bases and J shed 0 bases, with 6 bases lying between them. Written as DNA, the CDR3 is TGCGCCAGCAGCCAAGAGCCAGTCTCTGGAAACACCATATATTTT. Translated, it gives CASSQEPVSGNTIYF.

The CDR3 loop reads CASSPGQGRFF. The CDR3 DNA follows: TGTGCCAGCAGCCCGGGACAGGGGCGGTTCTTC. The chain combines TRBV4-2 with TRBJ2-1, with 10 positions matching TRBD1. Germline loops: CDR1 LGHNA, CDR2 YNFKEQ. The CDR3 totals 11 residues. Trimming cost V 4 bases and J 15 bases; bases outside gene matches: 3.

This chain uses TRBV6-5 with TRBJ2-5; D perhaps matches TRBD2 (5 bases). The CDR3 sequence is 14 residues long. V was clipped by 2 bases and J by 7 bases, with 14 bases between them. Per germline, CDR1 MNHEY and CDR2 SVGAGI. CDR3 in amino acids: CASSYPGSVGTQYF. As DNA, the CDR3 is TGTGCCAGCAGTTACCCGGGGTCGGTGGGGACCCAGTACTTC.

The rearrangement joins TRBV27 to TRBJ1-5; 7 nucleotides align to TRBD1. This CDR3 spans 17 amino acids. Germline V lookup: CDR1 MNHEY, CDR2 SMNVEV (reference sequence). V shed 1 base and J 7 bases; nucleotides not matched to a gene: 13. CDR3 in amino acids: CASSLYPPTGYRQPQHF. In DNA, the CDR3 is TGTGCCAGCAGTTTATACCCCCCGACAGGGTACAGGCAGCCCCAGCATTTT.

This CDR3 reads CASSQRGEQETQYF. The CDR3 region has the DNA TGTGCCAGCAGCCAACGGGGGGAGCAAGAGACCCAGTACTTC. This rearrangement joins TRBV4-2 to TRBJ2-5; 7 bases are shared with TRBD2. This CDR3 region has 14 residues. Germline V gene sequence: CDR1 LGHNA, CDR2 YNFKEQ. V dropped 2 bases and J dropped 2; count of bases not matched to a gene: 2.

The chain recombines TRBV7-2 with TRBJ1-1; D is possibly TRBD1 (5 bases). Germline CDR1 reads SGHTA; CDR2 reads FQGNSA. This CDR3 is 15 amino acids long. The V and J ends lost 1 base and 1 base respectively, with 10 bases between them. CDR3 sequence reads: CASSLGPTENTEAFF. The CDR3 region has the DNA TGTGCCAGCAGCTTAGGCCCGACAGAGAACACTGAAGCTTTCTTT.

In nucleotides, the CDR3 is TGTGCCAGTAGTATCCAAGGGACTCCCTATGGATACGAGCAGTACTTC. As protein: CASSIQGTPYGYEQYF. This chain connects TRBV19 to TRBJ2-7, with a tentative D call TRBD2 (6 bases). Trimming stripped 3 bases from V and 4 bases from J, with 19 bases between. Germline values: CDR1 LNHDA, CDR2 SQIVND (reference sequence). CDR3 length: 16 residues.

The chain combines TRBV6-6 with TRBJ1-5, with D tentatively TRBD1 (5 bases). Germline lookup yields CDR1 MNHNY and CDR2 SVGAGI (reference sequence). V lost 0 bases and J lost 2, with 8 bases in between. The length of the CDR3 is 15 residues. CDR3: CASSYSAGGNQPQHF. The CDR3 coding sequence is TGTGCCAGCAGTTACTCGGCGGGGGGCAATCAGCCCCAGCATTTT.

The CDR3 loop is CASSLSWEYGELFF. In DNA, the CDR3 is TGTGCCAGCAGTTTATCGTGGGAGTACGGGGAGCTGTTTTTT. The rearrangement joins TRBV27 to TRBJ2-2; D is perhaps TRBD2 (5 bases). The CDR3 consists of 14 residues. The V and J ends lost 0 bases and 7 bases respectively, with 9 bases between them. CDR1 and CDR2 (germline): MNHEY, SMNVEV (reference sequence).

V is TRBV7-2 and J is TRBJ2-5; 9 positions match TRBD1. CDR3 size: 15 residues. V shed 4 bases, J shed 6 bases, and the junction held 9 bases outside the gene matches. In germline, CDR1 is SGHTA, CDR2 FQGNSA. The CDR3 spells CASSSPGTGRKTQYF. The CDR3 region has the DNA TGTGCCAGCAGCTCGCCCGGGACAGGGCGAAAGACCCAGTACTTC.

The CDR3 DNA is TGTGCCAGCAGCTTGGTCGGCTCCTACAATGAGCAGTTCTTC. Its protein product is CASSLVGSYNEQFF. The chain links TRBV5-6 to TRBJ2-1; unclear D gene. Germline lookup yields CDR1 SGHDT and CDR2 YYEEEE. This CDR3 is built from 14 residues. The V gene lost 0 bases and the J gene lost 0 bases, with 4 bases spanning the gap. Filled out from reference TRBV5-6 and TRBJ2-1, the complete variable domain reads DAGVTQSPTHLIKTRGQQVTLRCSPKSGHDTVSWYQQALGQGPQFIFQYYEEEERQRGNFPDRFSGHQFPNYSSELNVNALLLGDSALYLCASSLVGSYNEQFFGPGTRLTVL.

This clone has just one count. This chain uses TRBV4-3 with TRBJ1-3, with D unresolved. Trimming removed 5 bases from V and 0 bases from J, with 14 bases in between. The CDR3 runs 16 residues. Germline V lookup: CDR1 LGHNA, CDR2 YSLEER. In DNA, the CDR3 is TGCGCCAGCAGCGAAAGATGGTTGAGCTCTGGAAACACCATATATTTT. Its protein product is CASSERWLSSGNTIYF.

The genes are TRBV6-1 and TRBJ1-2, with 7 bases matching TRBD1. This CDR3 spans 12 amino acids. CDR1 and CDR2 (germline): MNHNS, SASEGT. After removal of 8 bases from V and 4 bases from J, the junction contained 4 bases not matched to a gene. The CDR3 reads CASGTASYGYTF. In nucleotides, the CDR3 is TGTGCCAGCGGGACAGCATCCTATGGCTACACCTTC.

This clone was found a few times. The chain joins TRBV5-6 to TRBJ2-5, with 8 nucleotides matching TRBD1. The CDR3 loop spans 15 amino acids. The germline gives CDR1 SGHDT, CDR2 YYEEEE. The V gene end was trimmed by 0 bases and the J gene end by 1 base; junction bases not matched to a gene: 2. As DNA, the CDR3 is TGTGCCAGCAGCTTGGGAGGACAGGGCCAAGAGACCCAGTACTTC. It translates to CASSLGGQGQETQYF.

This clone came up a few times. The CDR3 reads CASSFQSTGGYEQYF. CDR3 bases: TGTGCCAGTAGTTTTCAATCGACAGGGGGTTACGAGCAGTACTTC. The chain employs TRBV19 and TRBJ2-5, with 9 bases identical to TRBD1. The tail of the sequence fits TRBJ2-7 better, so the J call may be wrong. Germline CDR1 is LNHDA and CDR2 is SQIVND (reference sequence). This CDR3 contains 15 residues.

CDR3 sequence (DNA): TGCGCCAGCAGCTTAGGACAGGGAATCGGGGAGCTGTTTTTT. Its protein is CASSLGQGIGELFF. The rearrangement joins TRBV5-1 to TRBJ2-2; 8 positions match TRBD1. CDR3 size: 14 residues. V shed 2 bases, J shed 7 bases, and the junction held 4 bases outside the gene matches. Germline CDR1 reads SGHRS; CDR2 reads YFSETQ.

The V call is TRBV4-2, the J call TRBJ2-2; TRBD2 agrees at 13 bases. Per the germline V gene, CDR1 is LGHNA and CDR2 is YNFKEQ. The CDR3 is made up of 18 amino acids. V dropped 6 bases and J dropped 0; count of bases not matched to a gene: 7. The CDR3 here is CASRLTSGGAANTGELFF. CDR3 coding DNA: TGTGCCAGCAGACTCACTAGCGGGGGGGCCGCGAACACCGGGGAGCTGTTTTTT.

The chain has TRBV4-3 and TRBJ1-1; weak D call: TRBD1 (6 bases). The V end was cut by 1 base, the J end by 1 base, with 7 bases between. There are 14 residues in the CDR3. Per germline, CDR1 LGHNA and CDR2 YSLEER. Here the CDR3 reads CASSQAGQNTEAFF. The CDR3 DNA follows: TGCGCCAGCAGCCAAGCGGGACAGAACACTGAAGCTTTCTTT.